This T cell receptor beta chain was recorded in a study of neurological immune-mediated disorders (dated by TCRdb to the late 2010s). Study-level background: The study compared peripheral blood TCR-beta repertoires of HTLV-I-associated myelopathy (HAM/TSP) patients, multiple sclerosis patients and healthy controls using UMI-based sequencing. Of the 68 subjects in the cohort, some 15 were HAM/TSP patients, approximately 35 were multiple sclerosis patients, and some 20 were healthy controls. The approximately 100 TCR-beta libraries included longitudinal samples, technical triplicates and paired sorted CD4+ and CD8+ T-cell subsets alongside PBMC samples. The research as a whole found: TCR clonal expansion was highest in HAM/TSP patients and lowest in MS patients, with MS patients falling below even healthy controls. Across subjects, expanded clones never shared an identical CDR3 amino acid sequence, which suggests that the TCR-beta repertoires in every group were private.

Blood bank volunteers in Maryland, USA served as the healthy controls. Libraries from unsorted PBMCs were made from 2 million PBMCs kept in RNAlater at -80 degrees C until RNA extraction. Peripheral blood underwent Ficoll-Hypaque density gradient centrifugation to isolate PBMCs, which were then cryopreserved in liquid nitrogen. To synthesize cDNA, template-switch 5'RACE was performed with a primer carrying a 10-nucleotide random unique molecular identifier so that each TCR transcript was tagged. Over 170 million TCR-beta sequences, covering 15-18 subjects, were produced in each sequencing run. The RNeasy kit was used for extraction of total RNA. TCR-beta VDJ regions were amplified with primers for the TCR constant region and the 5'RACE anchor, using the KAPA Real-time Library Amplification kit. Sample indexes and Illumina adaptors were added in a first PCR, and a second PCR then increased library yield. After Ampure bead purification, the TCR product of roughly 650 bp was size-selected on a 2% E-gel SizeSelection system. Library quality was checked on a Bioanalyzer, concentration was measured with Qubit, and libraries were quantified with the Kapa Library Quantification kit before pooling. Libraries were sequenced paired-end 2 x 150 bp on an Illumina HiSeq 2500. To increase sequence diversity, roughly 24-32% phiX was spiked into each library pool. Concerning the study's data processing: Quality-filtered reads were processed with the UMI-based MiGEC pipeline, and over 75% of raw TCR sequences were removed by the MiGEC pipeline during error correction. VDJ genes were aligned to IMGT germline references, and clonotypes were defined by unique CDR3 amino acid sequence plus V-J genes. VDJtools evaluated clonal expansion, Shannon diversity and CDR3 relatedness (CalcPairwiseDistances, ClusterSamples); CLCbio workbench built phylogenetic trees. A clone was classed as expanded if it had 8 or more unique UMIs, a cutoff based on coefficient-of-variation modelling across technical triplicates. Starting from the raw public reads, TCRdb applied fastp trimming at Q25, assembled clones with MiXCR and retained in-frame beta chains. Every entry covers one CDR3 protein and lists the most common genes and DNA from its rows. TCRdb, not the authors, supplied the V and J calls. The table for this sample lists under 85,000 distinct CDR3 sequences; approximately 10% of them were counted only once. 1.8% of the sample goes to the ten largest clones.

This clonotype was recorded at least ten times. Its binding antigen is unknown. No base quality values were provided; no much bigger clone lies one nucleotide off. From the germline V gene (reference sequence), CDR1 is MNHEY and CDR2 is SMNVEV. Trimming costs V 4 bases and J 6 bases, and their ends lie 12 bases apart. There are 13 amino acids in the CDR3, from cysteine to phenylalanine inclusive. The retained sequence is limited to the CDR3, 39 bases, with the frame set at the first base. The chain uses TRBV27 and TRBJ1-1, and perhaps TRBD1 as D gene, on 5 matching bases. The receptor was derived from a middle-aged man in good health. The specimen sequenced was PBMCs. The CDR3 is CASSSVRDAEAFF. The DNA is TGTGCCAGCAGTTCCGTCCGGGACGCTGAAGCTTTCTTT.